Listed below are T cell receptor beta chains from one sample, sequenced in a study of CD8+ T cells in alopecia areata. Clones were sequenced by immunoSEQ multiplex PCR, and TCRdb holds only the in-frame ones, with some missing. The table shows approximately 99,000 clones, with 55% to 70% occurring only once. The sample consisted of NKG2D-low CD8+ T cells sorted from blood. The receptors come from a human donor with alopecia areata. Each CDR3 is given with its conserved first and last residue. D genes are given only for firm matches. Only part of the rows carry a size: once, few, many, or a class if the clone is expanded.

V	size	J	D	DNA	CDR3
TRBV4-1	NA	TRBJ2-7	TRBD2	TGCGCCAGCAGGCCTAGCGGGAGCTCCTACGAGCAGTACTTC	CASRPSGSSYEQYF
TRBV9	NA	TRBJ2-2	NA	TGTGCCAGCAGCCGAGGCCACCTGTCGGCCGGGGAGCTGTTTTTT	CASSRGHLSAGELFF
TRBV5-6	once	TRBJ1-3	NA	TGTGCCAGCAGCTTTGGACAAGTCTCTGGAAACACCATATATTTT	CASSFGQVSGNTIYF
TRBV13	NA	TRBJ2-7	NA	TGTGCCAGCAGTCAGGGGGGATACGAGCAGTACTTC	CASSQGGYEQYF
TRBV7-2	NA	TRBJ2-7	TRBD2	TGTGCCAGCAGCGACCGCACTAGCGGCGCCTACGAGCAGTACTTC	CASSDRTSGAYEQYF
TRBV25-1	NA	TRBJ2-7	NA	TGTGCCAGCAGTGCGACAGGTTCCTACGAGCAGTACTTC	CASSATGSYEQYF
TRBV2	NA	TRBJ1-1	NA	TGTGCCAGCAGTGAACCGCAGGGAGTTGAAGCTTTCTTT	CASSEPQGVEAFF
TRBV14	NA	TRBJ1-5	NA	TGTGCCAGCAGCCAAGGGACAAATAGCAATCAGCCCCAGCATTTT	CASSQGTNSNQPQHF
TRBV6-5	NA	TRBJ2-5	NA	TGTGCCAGCAGTTACTCAGCCGGGCGAGGCGCAGAGACCCAGTACTTC	CASSYSAGRGAETQYF
TRBV7-9	NA	TRBJ2-5	NA	TGTGCCAGCAGCTTCGAGGAAGAGTGGACCCAGTACTTC	CASSFEEEWTQYF
TRBV2	NA	TRBJ2-7	NA	TGTGCCAGCAGTGCGGGCTCAGGGTACTACGAGCAGTACTTC	CASSAGSGYYEQYF
TRBV7-9	NA	TRBJ2-7	TRBD2	TGTGCCAGCAGGGGGACTAGCGGGAGAGCTGGCGAGCAGTACTTC	CASRGTSGRAGEQYF
TRBV9	NA	TRBJ2-3	NA	TGTGCCAGCAGCGTAGAGGGGGGAGATCGGGCAGATACGCAGTATTTT	CASSVEGGDRADTQYF
TRBV5-1	NA	TRBJ1-2	TRBD1	TGCGCCAGCAGCCCGGGACAGGGATATGGCTACACCTTC	CASSPGQGYGYTF
TRBV29-1	NA	TRBJ2-3	NA	TGCAGCGTTGGTGGGGGGGCGTTTAGCACAGATACGCAGTATTTT	CSVGGGAFSTDTQYF
TRBV28	NA	TRBJ2-7	NA	TGTGCCAGCAGTTTCGTCTCATACGAGCAGTACTTC	CASSFVSYEQYF
TRBV10-2	NA	TRBJ2-1	NA	TGCGCCAGCAGTGAGTCGTTCTCGTCCGCCAATGAGCAGTTCTTC	CASSESFSSANEQFF
TRBV7-8	few	TRBJ2-5	TRBD1	TGTGCCAGCAGCTTCACAGGGGTAGAGACCCAGTACTTC	CASSFTGVETQYF
TRBV27	once	TRBJ1-2	NA	TGTGCCAGCAGTTTACGGGGCGCTGGATCCTATGGCTACACCTTC	CASSLRGAGSYGYTF
TRBV29-1	NA	TRBJ1-1	NA	TGCAGCGTTGTACAGAGAAAAGCTTTCTTT	CSVVQRKAFF
TRBV5-4	NA	TRBJ2-1	NA	TGTGCCAGCAGCTCGACGTGGACGAAGACCTACAATGAGCAGTTCTTC	CASSSTWTKTYNEQFF
TRBV2	few	TRBJ2-1	TRBD2	TGTGCCAGCAGCTACCCCAGAGCGGGAGGCATAGACAATGAGCAGTTCTTC	CASSYPRAGGIDNEQFF
TRBV9	NA	TRBJ2-3	NA	TGTGCCAGCAGCGTAGAGGGATTCGCCCCGGATACGCAGTATTTT	CASSVEGFAPDTQYF
TRBV6-5	few	TRBJ2-1	NA	TGTGCCAGCCGCCAGAACGGTGAGCAGTTCTTC	CASRQNGEQFF
TRBV28	NA	TRBJ2-1	TRBD2	TGTGCCAGTCATGACTCCGGGACTAGCGGTTGGAGTGAGCAGTTCTTC	CASHDSGTSGWSEQFF
TRBV2	NA	TRBJ1-2	TRBD1	TGTGCCAGTGCCCTTACGGGACAGGGGAACTATGGCTACACCTTC	CASALTGQGNYGYTF
TRBV4-1	NA	TRBJ1-1	TRBD1	TGCGCCAGCAGCCAAGACCTAGGGGGCAGGCCGGGGCTTGAAGCTTTCTTT	CASSQDLGGRPGLEAFF
TRBV6-5	few	TRBJ1-1	NA	TGTGCCAGCAGTTTAAGTCAGGGGAATGCTGAAGCTTTCTTT	CASSLSQGNAEAFF
TRBV27	few	TRBJ2-1	NA	TGTGCCAGCCGCTCCCCCCGTTACAATGAGCAGTTCTTC	CASRSPRYNEQFF
TRBV5-1	NA	TRBJ1-1	NA	TGCGCCAGCAGCTTCGGACTATACACTGAAGCTTTCTTT	CASSFGLYTEAFF
TRBV9	NA	TRBJ1-2	NA	TGTGCCAGCAGCGTAGATAACTATGGCTACACCTTC	CASSVDNYGYTF
TRBV29-1	NA	TRBJ2-7	NA	TGCAGCGTTGTTGGAGATAGCTCCTACGAGCAGTACTTC	CSVVGDSSYEQYF
TRBV5-4	few	TRBJ2-6	NA	TGTGCCAGCAGCTCTGGGGCCAACGTCCTGACTTTC	CASSSGANVLTF
TRBV27	NA	TRBJ2-7	TRBD2	TGTGCCAGCAGTCCTGGACTAGCGGGAGAAGTGCAGTACTTC	CASSPGLAGEVQYF
TRBV13	NA	TRBJ2-5	NA	TGTGCCAGCAGCTTCCGACTCCAAGAGACCCAGTACTTC	CASSFRLQETQYF
TRBV4-1	NA	TRBJ2-7	TRBD2	TGCGCCAGCAGCCCGGCGGGAGGAGGAACCTACGAGCAGTACTTC	CASSPAGGGTYEQYF
TRBV5-6	once	TRBJ1-5	NA	TGTGCCAGCAGCCTGGGGGGATATAGCAATCAGCCCCAGCATTTT	CASSLGGYSNQPQHF
TRBV4-2	few	TRBJ2-1	NA	TGTGCCAGCAGCCAAGTAGGGAACTCCTACAATGAGCAGTTCTTC	CASSQVGNSYNEQFF
TRBV2	NA	TRBJ2-1	NA	TGTGCCAGCAGTGGAGTTAGTCTGTTCTTC	CASSGVSLFF
TRBV28	NA	TRBJ2-1	TRBD2	TGTGCCAGCAGGCAACTAGCGGTTACCTACAATGAGCAGTTCTTC	CASRQLAVTYNEQFF
TRBV7-9	NA	TRBJ1-1	TRBD1	TGTGCCAGCAGCATGCCGACAGGGCACACTGAAGCTTTCTTT	CASSMPTGHTEAFF
TRBV10-3	few	TRBJ2-7	TRBD1	TGTGCCATCAGCCCGAAGGGACAGGCAACCTACGAGCAGTACTTC	CAISPKGQATYEQYF
TRBV27	NA	TRBJ2-1	TRBD1	TGTGCCAGCAGTCCCCGGGGGGGACAGGGGAATGAGCAGTTCTTC	CASSPRGGQGNEQFF
TRBV27	NA	TRBJ1-1	NA	TGTGCCAGCAGTCTTTTGCAGGGCTCTGAAGCTTTCTTT	CASSLLQGSEAFF
TRBV7-9	NA	TRBJ2-5	NA	TGTGCCAGCAACTCTGGGGGCGAAGAGACCCAGTACTTC	CASNSGGEETQYF
TRBV10-2	NA	TRBJ2-7	NA	TGCGCCAGCAGAAAGAGGGAAGGGTACGAGCAGTACTTC	CASRKREGYEQYF
TRBV29-1	NA	TRBJ2-7	TRBD1	TGCAGCGTTGAGGCGCCTGGGACAGGGGAACCCTACGAGCAGTACTTC	CSVEAPGTGEPYEQYF
TRBV7-9	NA	TRBJ2-1	NA	TGTGCCAGCAGAGTAGAGGGCAATGAGCAGTTCTTC	CASRVEGNEQFF
TRBV7-8	few	TRBJ2-7	TRBD1	TGTGCCAGCAGAAGCCTCCCGGGACAGTTGTACTTC	CASRSLPGQLYF
TRBV2	few	TRBJ2-1	NA	TGTGCCAATAAGGACGGGTTCGGCTCCTACAATGAGCAGTTCTTC	CANKDGFGSYNEQFF
TRBV28	NA	TRBJ2-5	NA	TGTGCCAGCAGTTTCGCGGGGCTGGGGGAGACCCAGTACTTC	CASSFAGLGETQYF
TRBV29-1	few	TRBJ1-2	TRBD1	TGCAGCGTGTTGGCCAGGACAGGCAAAGCTAACTATGGCTACACCTTC	CSVLARTGKANYGYTF
TRBV28	few	TRBJ2-4	NA	TGTGCCAGCGCATGGACAGCGGGTCTAAGCATTCAGTACTTC	CASAWTAGLSIQYF
TRBV7-9	NA	TRBJ2-1	NA	TGTGCCAGCAGCTTAGGATCCTTGGGGCTCTACAATGAGCAGTTCTTC	CASSLGSLGLYNEQFF
TRBV2	NA	TRBJ1-5	NA	TGTGCCAGCAGTGAAAGGTTCAATCAGCCCCAGCATTTT	CASSERFNQPQHF
TRBV9	NA	TRBJ2-3	TRBD2	TGTGCCAGCAGCGTTAGCGGGACCGTCACAGATACGCAGTATTTT	CASSVSGTVTDTQYF
TRBV28	few	TRBJ2-5	NA	TGTGCCAGCAGCAAGGGGTATCGGGGTCAAGAGACCCAGTACTTC	CASSKGYRGQETQYF